This paragraph reports one T cell receptor (beta chain). The data were taken from a study of technical replicates of blood from a few donors. Using immunoSEQ multiplex PCR, the repertoire was profiled, and TCRdb retains in-frame clones only, with some absent. The sample lists 64,000 or so clones, approximately 96% occurring once. V was shortened by 7 bases and J by 4 bases, with 19 bases between the two germline ends. This CDR3 has 15 amino acids. Germline V gene sequence: CDR1 MDHEN, CDR2 SYDVKM. The sequenced sample consisted of T cells isolated from PBMCs. The sequence was collected from a human donor in good health. The chain joins TRBV28 to TRBJ2-5, with D perhaps TRBD2 (6 bases). CDR3 coding DNA: TGTGCCAGCACCACCGGTTCGGGAGAGCGAGAGACCCAGTACTTC. It encodes CASTTGSGERETQYF.